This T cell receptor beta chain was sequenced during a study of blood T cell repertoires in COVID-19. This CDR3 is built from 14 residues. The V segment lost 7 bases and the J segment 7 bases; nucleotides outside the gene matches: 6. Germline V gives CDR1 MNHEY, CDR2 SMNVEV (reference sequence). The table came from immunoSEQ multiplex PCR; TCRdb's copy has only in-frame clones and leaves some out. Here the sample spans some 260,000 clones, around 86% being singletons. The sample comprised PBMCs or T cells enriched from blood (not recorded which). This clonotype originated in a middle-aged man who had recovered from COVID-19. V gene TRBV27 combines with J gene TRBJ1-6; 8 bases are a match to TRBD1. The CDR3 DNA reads TGTGCCAGCACCCCCGGGACAGGCAATTCACCCCTCCACTTT. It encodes CASTPGTGNSPLHF.